The sequence of this TCR beta chain was determined in a study of blood T cells in healthy people across ages. At the level of the study: About one barcoded beta molecule per two T cells came from capture by template switching.

This clonotype was detected only a few times. Its antigen is not identified. Unmatched junction bases numbered 3, after V lost 4 bases and J lost 3 bases. The CDR3 has 14 amino acids. Germline V gives CDR1 LGHDT, CDR2 YNNKEL (reference sequence). Study-wide findings and caveats: With donor CMV status unknown, expanded clonotype changes were possibly confounded.

Then a second PCR, running roughly 6 to 12 cycles, was carried out with a sample-barcoded 5' primer and a J-beta primer mix. A minimum of 3 million CDR3-containing paired-end reads was obtained for each sample. TCRdb re-derived calls from the 5' RACE reads in MiXCR, one entry per CDR3 protein. The repertoire holds 550,000 to 700,000 distinct CDR3 sequences, with 25% to 30% as singletons. The sequence was obtained from an older woman in good health. The sequenced sample was blood. The chain has TRBV3-1 and TRBJ1-1; 9 bases line up with TRBD1. This CDR3 reads CASSPTGGHTEAFF. Here the CDR3 DNA reads TGTGCCAGCAGCCCGACAGGGGGTCACACTGAAGCTTTCTTT.